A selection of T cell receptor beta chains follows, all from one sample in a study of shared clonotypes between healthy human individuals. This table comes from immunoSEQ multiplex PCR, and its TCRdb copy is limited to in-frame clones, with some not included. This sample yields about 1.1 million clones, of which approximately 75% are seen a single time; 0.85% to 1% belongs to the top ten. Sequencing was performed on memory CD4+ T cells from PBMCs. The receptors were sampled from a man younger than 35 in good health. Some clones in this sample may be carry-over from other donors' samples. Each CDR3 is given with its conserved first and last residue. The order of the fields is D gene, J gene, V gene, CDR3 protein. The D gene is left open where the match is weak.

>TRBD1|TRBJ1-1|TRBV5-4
CASSRQGVNTEAFF
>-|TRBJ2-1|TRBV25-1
CASTRAGGNEQFF
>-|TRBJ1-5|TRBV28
CASSPGQNHGQPQHF
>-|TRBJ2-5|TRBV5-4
CASSLSETQYF
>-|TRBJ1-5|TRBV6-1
CASNRQSDQPQHF
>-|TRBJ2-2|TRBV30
CAWRSGWGGLTGELFF
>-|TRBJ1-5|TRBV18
CASSPNSGKPQHF
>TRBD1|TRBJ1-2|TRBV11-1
CASSPDRGLSGYTF
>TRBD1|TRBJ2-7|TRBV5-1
CASSSLRQGAGEQYF
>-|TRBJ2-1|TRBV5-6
CASSLGWGTYNEQFF
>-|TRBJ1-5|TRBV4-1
CASSQGTGTRSNQPQHF
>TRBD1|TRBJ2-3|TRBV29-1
CSGLQGALDTQYF
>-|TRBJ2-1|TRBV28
CASSLDKLRGPYNNEQFF
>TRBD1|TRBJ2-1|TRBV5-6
CASSSGTGEGGEQFF
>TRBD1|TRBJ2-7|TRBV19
CASSLGDSSYEQYF
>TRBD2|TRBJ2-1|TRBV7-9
CASRFPWDRGLAGINEQFF
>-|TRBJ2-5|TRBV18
CATHRAQETQYF
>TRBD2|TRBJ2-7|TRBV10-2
CASTRTSGYEQYF
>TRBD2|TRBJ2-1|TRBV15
CATIMTSGRHSYNEQFF
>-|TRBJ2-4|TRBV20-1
CSATQRGIGNF
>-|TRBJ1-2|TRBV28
CASSFRVAYGYTF
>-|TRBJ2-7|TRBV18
CASSQYGGSTYEQYF
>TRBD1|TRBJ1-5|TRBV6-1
CASSARQGDREGSSNQPQHF
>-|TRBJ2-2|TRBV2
CASSQSVNTGELFF
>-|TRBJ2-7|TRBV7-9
CASSLAPEPYEQYF
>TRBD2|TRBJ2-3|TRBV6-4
CASSELAGSDTQYF
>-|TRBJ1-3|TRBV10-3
CAIAGDGNTIYF
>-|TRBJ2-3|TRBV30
CAWTTVTDTQYF
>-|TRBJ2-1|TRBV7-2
CASSFGRHNEQFF
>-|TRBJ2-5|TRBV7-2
CASSPNPLYQETQYF
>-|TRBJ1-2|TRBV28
CASTTTQGFYGYTF
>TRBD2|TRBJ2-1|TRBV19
CASSKTSGSSYNEQFF
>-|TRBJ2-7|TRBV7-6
CASSLEGRAHEQYF
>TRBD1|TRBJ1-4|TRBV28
CASSLGHGQGGNEKLFF
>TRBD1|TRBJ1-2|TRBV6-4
CASTTISGTDYGYTF
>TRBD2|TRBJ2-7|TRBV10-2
CASSESSGSSYEQYF
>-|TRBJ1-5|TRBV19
CASSIGGGSGNQPQHF
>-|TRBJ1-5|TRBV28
CASSLLRRDSNQPQHF
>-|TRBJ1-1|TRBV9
CASSVDRRTEAFF
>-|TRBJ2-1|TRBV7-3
CASSLLGGATDEQFF
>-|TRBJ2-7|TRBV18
CASSESTGRLSYEQYF
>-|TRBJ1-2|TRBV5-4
CASRKTVNYGYTF
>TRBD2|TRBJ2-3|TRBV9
CASSVALLAGGTDTQYF
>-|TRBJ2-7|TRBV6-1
CASRSGAGSSYEQYF
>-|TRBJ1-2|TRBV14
CASSQIRRGHRYGYTF